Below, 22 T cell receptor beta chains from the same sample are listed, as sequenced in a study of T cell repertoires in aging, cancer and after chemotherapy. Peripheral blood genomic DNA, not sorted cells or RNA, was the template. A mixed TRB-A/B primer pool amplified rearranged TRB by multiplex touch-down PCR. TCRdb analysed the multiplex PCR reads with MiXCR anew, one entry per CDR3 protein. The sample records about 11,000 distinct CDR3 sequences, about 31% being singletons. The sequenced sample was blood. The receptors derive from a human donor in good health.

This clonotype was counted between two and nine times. Here the CDR3 DNA reads TGTGCCAGCACTCAACCAGGGACCTACTATGGCTACACCTTC. It codes for CASTQPGTYYGYTF. This chain joins TRBV6-2 or TRBV6-3 and TRBJ1-2; TRBD1 might be the D (5 bases). CDR1 is MNHEY and CDR2 is SVGEGT in the germline V gene. This CDR3 contains 14 residues. The ends were cut back, 7 bases at V and 3 bases at J, with 15 bases in the middle.

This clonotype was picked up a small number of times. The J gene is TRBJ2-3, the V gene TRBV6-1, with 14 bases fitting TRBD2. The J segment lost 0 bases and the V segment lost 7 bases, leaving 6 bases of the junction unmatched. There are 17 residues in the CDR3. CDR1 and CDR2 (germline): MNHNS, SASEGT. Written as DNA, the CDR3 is TGTGCCAGCAACCGGGGACTAGCGGGAGTTAGCACAGATACGCAGTATTTT. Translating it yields CASNRGLAGVSTDTQYF.

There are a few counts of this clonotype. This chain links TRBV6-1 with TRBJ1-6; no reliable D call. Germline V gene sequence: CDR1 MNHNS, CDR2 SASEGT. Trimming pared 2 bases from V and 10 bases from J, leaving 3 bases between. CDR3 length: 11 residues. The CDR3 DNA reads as TGTGCCAGCAGTGAATGGTCACCCCTCCACTTT. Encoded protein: CASSEWSPLHF.

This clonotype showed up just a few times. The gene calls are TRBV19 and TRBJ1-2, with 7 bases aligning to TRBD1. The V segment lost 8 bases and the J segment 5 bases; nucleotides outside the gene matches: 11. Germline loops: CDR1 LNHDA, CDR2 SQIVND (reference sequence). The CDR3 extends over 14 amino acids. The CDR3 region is CASLSQGGRYGYTF. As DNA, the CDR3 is TGTGCCAGTCTCTCCCAGGGGGGACGATATGGCTACACCTTC.

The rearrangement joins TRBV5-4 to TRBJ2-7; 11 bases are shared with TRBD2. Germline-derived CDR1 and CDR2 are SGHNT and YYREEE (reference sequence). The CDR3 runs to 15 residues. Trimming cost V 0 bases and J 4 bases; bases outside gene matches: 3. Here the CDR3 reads CASSLGLAGKYEQYF. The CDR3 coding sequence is TGTGCCAGCAGCTTGGGACTAGCGGGGAAATACGAGCAGTACTTC.

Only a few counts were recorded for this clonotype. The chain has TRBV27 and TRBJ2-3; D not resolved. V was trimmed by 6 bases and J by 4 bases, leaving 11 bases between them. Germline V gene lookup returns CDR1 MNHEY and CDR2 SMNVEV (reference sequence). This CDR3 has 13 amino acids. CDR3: CASRDLNADTQYF. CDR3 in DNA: TGTGCCAGCAGAGACCTTAACGCAGATACGCAGTATTTT.

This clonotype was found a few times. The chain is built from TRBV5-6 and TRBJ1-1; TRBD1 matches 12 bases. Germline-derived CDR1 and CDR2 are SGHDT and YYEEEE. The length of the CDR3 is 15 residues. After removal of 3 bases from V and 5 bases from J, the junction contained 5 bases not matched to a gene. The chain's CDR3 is CASSWGQGAQTEAFF. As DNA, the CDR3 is TGTGCCAGCAGCTGGGGACAGGGGGCGCAGACTGAAGCTTTCTTT. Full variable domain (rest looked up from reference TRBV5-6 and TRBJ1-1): DAGVTQSPTHLIKTRGQQVTLRCSPKSGHDTVSWYQQALGQGPQFIFQYYEEEERQRGNFPDRFSGHQFPNYSSELNVNALLLGDSALYLCASSWGQGAQTEAFFGQGTRLTVV.

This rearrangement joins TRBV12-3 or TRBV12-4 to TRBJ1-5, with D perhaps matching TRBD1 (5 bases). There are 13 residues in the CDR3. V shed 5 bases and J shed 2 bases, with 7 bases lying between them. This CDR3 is CASSPQGNQPQHF. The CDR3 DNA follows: TGTGCCAGCAGTCCACAGGGCAATCAGCCCCAGCATTTT.

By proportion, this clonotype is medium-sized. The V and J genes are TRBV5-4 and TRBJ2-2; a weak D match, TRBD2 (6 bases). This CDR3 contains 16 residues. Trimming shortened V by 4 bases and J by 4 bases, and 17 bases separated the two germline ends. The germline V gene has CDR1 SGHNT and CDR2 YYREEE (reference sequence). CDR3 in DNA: TGTGCCAGCAGCCCCGGTTGGCAGGGAGGCACCGGGGAGCTGTTTTTT. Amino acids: CASSPGWQGGTGELFF.

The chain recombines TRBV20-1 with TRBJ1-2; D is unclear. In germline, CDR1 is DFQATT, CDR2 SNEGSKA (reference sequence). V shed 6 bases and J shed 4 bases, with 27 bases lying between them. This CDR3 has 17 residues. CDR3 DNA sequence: TGCAGTGCGGTTCCCGGGAGCGAAGGAGGACGACTCTATGGCTACACCTTC. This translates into CSAVPGSEGGRLYGYTF.

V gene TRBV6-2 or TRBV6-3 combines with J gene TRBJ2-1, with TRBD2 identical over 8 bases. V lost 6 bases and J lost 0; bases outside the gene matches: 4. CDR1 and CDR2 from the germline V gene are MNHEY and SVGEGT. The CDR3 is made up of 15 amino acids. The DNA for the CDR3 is TGTGCCAGCAGCTACGGGACTAGCTCCTACAATGAGCAGTTCTTC. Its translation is CASSYGTSSYNEQFF.

The CDR3 loop reads CASSGDSYTEAFF. The CDR3 nucleotides read TGTGCCAGCAGTGGGGACAGCTACACTGAAGCTTTCTTT. The genes are TRBV6-2 or TRBV6-3 and TRBJ1-1, with 7 bases that match TRBD1. The germline gives CDR1 MNHEY, CDR2 SVGEGT. This CDR3 has 13 amino acids. V lost 5 bases, J lost 3 bases, and 3 bases stayed unmatched.

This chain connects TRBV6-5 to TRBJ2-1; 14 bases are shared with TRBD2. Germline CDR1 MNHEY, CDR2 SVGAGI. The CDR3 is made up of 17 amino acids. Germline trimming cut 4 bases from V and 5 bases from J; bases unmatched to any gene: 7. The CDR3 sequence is CASSFTTSGRGHNEQFF. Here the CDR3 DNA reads TGTGCCAGCAGTTTTACGACTAGCGGGAGGGGCCACAATGAGCAGTTCTTC.

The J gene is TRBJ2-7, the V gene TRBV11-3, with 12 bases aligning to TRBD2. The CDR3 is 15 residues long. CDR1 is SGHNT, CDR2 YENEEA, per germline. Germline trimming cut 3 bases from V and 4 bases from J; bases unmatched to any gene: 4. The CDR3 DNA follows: TGTGCCAGCAGCTTTGGACTAGCGGGGAAATACGAGCAGTACTTC. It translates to CASSFGLAGKYEQYF.

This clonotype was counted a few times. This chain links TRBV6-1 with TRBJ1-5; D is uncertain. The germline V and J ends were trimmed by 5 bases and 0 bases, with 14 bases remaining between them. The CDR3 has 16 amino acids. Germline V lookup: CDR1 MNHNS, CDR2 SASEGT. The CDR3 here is CASSLDGRRSNQPQHF. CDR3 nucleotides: TGTGCCAGCAGTTTGGACGGACGGCGTAGCAATCAGCCCCAGCATTTT.

DNA of the CDR3: TGTGCCGCTGCCGGGACAGGGATCAACACAGATACGCAGTATTTT. Its protein is CAAAGTGINTDTQYF. This chain connects TRBV19 to TRBJ2-3, with 9 bases aligning to TRBD1. The CDR3 extends over 15 amino acids. CDR1 and CDR2 (germline): LNHDA, SQIVND (reference sequence). Germline trimming cut 11 bases from V and 2 bases from J; bases unmatched to any gene: 11.

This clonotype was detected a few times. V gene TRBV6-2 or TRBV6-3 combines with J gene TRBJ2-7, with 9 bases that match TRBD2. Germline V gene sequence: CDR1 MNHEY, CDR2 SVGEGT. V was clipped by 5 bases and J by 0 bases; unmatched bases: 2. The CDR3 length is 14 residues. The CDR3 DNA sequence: TGTGCCAGCAGTGAGCGGGGGGCCTCCTACGAGCAGTACTTC. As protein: CASSERGASYEQYF.

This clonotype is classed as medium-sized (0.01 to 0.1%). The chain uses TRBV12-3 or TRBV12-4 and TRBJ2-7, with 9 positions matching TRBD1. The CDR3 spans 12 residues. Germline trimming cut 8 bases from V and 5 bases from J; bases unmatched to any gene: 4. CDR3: CASGTGSNEQYF. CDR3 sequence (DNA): TGTGCCAGCGGGACAGGGTCGAACGAGCAGTACTTC.

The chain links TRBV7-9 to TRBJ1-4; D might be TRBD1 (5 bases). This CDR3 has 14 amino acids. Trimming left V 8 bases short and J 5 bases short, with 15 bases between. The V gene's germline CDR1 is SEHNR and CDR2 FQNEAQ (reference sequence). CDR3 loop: CASGGWGENEKLFF. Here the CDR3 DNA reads TGTGCCAGCGGTGGTTGGGGGGAAAATGAAAAACTGTTTTTT.

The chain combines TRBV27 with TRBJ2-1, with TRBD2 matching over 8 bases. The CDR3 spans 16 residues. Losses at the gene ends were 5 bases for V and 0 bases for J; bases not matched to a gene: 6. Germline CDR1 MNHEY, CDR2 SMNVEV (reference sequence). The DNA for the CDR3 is TGTGCCAGCAGTCTGATAGCGGGGAGCTCCTACAATGAGCAGTTCTTC. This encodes CASSLIAGSSYNEQFF.

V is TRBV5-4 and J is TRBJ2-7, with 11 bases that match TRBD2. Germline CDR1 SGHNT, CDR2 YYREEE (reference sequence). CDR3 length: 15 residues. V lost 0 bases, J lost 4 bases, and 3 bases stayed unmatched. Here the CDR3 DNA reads TGTGCCAGCAGCTTGGAGCCTAGCGGGAGGTACGAGCAGTACTTC. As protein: CASSLEPSGRYEQYF.

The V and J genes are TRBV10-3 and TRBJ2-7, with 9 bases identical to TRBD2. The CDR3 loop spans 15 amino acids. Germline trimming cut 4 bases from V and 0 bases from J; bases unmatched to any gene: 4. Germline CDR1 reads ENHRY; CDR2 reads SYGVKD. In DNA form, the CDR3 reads TGTGCCATCAGTGTGACGACTAGCGGCTCCTACGAGCAGTACTTC. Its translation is CAISVTTSGSYEQYF.